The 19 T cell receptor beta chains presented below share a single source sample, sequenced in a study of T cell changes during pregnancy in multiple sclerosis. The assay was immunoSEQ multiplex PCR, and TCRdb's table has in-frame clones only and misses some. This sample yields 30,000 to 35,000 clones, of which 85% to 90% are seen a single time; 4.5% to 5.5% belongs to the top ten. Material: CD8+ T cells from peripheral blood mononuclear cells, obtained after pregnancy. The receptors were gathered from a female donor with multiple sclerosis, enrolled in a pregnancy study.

CDR3 bases: TGTGCCAGCAGTTTCAAGGGGGCCTACGAGCAGTACTTC. It codes for CASSFKGAYEQYF. V gene TRBV27 combines with J gene TRBJ2-7, with D possibly being TRBD1 (6 bases). Looked up from germline, CDR1 is MNHEY and CDR2 is SMNVEV (reference sequence). The CDR3 totals 13 residues. The V end lost 3 bases, the J end lost 2 bases, and 8 bases lay between the germline ends.

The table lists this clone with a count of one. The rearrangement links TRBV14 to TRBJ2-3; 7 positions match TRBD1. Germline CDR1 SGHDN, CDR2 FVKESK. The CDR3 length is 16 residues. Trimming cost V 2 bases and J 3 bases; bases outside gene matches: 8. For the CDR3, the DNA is TGTGCCAGCAGCCAATACCCACAGGGGAGAACAGATACGCAGTATTTT. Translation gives CASSQYPQGRTDTQYF.

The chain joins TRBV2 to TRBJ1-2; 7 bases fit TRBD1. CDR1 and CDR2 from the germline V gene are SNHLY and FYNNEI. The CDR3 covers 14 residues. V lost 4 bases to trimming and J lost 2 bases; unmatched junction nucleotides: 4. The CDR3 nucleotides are TGTGCCAGCAGTGGACAGGGTGAGAACTATGGCTACACCTTC. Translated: CASSGQGENYGYTF.

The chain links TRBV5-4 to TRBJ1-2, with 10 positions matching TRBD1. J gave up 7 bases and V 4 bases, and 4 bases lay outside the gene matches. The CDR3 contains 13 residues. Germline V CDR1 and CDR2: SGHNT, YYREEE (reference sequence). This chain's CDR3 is CASSPDRGPGYTF. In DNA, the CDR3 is TGTGCCAGCAGCCCCGACAGGGGGCCTGGCTACACCTTC.

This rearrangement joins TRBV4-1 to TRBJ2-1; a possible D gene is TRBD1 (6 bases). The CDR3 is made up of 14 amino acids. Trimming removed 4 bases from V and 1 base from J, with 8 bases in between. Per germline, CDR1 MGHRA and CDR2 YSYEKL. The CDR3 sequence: CASSPQGSYNEQFF. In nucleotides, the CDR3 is TGCGCCAGCAGCCCTCAGGGGTCCTACAATGAGCAGTTCTTC.

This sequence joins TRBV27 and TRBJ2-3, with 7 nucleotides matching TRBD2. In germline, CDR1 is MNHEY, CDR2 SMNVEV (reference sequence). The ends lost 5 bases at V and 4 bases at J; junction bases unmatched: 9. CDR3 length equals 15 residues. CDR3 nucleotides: TGTGCCAGCAGTGTAAACGGGGGGACGTCAGATACGCAGTATTTT. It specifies CASSVNGGTSDTQYF.

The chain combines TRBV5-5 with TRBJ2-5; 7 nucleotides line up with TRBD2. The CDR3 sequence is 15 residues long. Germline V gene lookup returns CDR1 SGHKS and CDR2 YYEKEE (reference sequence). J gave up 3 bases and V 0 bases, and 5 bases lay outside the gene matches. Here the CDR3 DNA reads TGTGCCAGCAGCTTGGGGGGGGGACTTGAAGAGACCCAGTACTTC. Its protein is CASSLGGGLEETQYF.

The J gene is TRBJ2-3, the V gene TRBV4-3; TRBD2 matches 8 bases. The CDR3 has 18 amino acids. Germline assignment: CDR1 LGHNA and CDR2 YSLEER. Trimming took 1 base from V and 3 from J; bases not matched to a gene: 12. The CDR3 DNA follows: TGCGCCAGCAGCCAAGTTTTGCGGGGGGCCGTCGGGACAGATACGCAGTATTTT. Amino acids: CASSQVLRGAVGTDTQYF.

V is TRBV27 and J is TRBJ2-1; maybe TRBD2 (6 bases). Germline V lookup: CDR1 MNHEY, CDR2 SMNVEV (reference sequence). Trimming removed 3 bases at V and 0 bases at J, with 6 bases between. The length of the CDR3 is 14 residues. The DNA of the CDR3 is TGTGCCAGCAGTTTGACTAGCTCCTACAATGAGCAGTTCTTC. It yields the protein CASSLTSSYNEQFF.

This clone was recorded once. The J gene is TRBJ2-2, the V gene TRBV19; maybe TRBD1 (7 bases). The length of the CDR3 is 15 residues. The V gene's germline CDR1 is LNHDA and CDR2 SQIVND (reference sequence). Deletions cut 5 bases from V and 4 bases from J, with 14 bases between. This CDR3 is CASSGGTALTGELFF. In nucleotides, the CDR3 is TGTGCCAGTAGTGGCGGGACAGCCCTCACCGGGGAGCTGTTTTTT.

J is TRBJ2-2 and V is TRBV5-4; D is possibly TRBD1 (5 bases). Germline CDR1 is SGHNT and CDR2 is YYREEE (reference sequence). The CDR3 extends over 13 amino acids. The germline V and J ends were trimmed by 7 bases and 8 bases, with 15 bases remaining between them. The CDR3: CASGGAVSGELFF. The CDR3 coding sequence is TGTGCCAGCGGTGGGGCAGTAAGTGGGGAGCTGTTTTTT.

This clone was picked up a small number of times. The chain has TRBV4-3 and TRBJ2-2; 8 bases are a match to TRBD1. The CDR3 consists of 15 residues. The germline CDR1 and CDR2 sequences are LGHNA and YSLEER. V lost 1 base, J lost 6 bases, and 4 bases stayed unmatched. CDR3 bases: TGCGCCAGCAGCCAAGTATCAGGGGGCCCCGGGGAGCTGTTTTTT. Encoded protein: CASSQVSGGPGELFF.

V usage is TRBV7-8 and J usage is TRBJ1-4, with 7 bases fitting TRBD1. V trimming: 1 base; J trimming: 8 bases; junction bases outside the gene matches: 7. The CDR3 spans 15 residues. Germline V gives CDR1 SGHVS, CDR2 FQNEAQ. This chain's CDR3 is CASSLGGGGGEKLFF. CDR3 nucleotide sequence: TGTGCCAGCAGCTTAGGAGGAGGGGGCGGGGAAAAACTGTTTTTT.

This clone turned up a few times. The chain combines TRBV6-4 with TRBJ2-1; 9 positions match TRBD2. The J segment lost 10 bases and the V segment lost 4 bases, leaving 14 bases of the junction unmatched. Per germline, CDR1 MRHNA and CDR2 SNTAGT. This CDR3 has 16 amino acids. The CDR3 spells CASSAESGGPTGEQFF. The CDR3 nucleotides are TGTGCCAGCAGTGCCGAAAGCGGGGGGCCGACCGGGGAGCAGTTCTTC.

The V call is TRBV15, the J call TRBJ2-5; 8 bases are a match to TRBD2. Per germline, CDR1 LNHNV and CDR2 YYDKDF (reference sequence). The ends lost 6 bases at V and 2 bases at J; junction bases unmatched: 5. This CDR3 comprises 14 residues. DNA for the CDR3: TGTGCCACCAGTCGTCGGGGGGGGCAAGAGACCCAGTACTTC. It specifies CATSRRGGQETQYF.

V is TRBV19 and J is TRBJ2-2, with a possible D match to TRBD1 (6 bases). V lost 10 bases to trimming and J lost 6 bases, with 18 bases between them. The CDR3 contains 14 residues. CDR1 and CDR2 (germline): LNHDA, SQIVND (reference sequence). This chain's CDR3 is CATGTFGGPGELFF. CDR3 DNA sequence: TGTGCCACTGGGACATTCGGTGGACCCGGGGAGCTGTTTTTT.

CDR3 protein: CSVVEGQSGGYTF. In DNA form, the CDR3 reads TGCAGCGTTGTCGAGGGACAGTCGGGCGGCTACACCTTC. The chain couples TRBV29-1 to TRBJ1-2; 7 bases are shared with TRBD1. Germline values: CDR1 SQVTM, CDR2 ANQGSEA. V lost 4 bases, J lost 8 bases, and 10 bases stayed unmatched. CDR3 size: 13 residues.

CDR3 in amino acids: CASSLGPSTDTQYF. DNA of the CDR3: TGTGCCAGCAGCTTAGGCCCTAGCACAGATACGCAGTATTTT. The V call is TRBV13, the J call TRBJ2-3; D remains ambiguous. The CDR3 has 14 residues. The V end lost 0 bases, the J end lost 0 bases, and 4 bases lay between the germline ends. Germline V CDR1 and CDR2: PRHDT, FYEKMQ (reference sequence).

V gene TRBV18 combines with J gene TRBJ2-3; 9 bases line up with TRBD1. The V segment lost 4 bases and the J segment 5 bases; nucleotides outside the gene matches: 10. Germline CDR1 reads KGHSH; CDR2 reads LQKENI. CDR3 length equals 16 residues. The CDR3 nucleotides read TGTGCCAGCTCACTAGGCGACAGGGGGGCTGTAGATACGCAGTATTTT. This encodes CASSLGDRGAVDTQYF.